Described below is a single T cell receptor (beta chain) sequence and its context. RNA in amounts of roughly 0.5 to 1 ug was reverse transcribed with random hexamers. TCRdb independently ran MiXCR on the immunoSEQ multiplex PCR reads; one entry per CDR3 protein. The table lists roughly 200,000 distinct CDR3 sequences, approximately 95% of them singletons. TEMRA cells were FACS-enriched, while CD8+ and CD4+ T cells were negatively isolated. The data originate from a study of CD8 T cells in Susac syndrome. The sample taken for sequencing was CD4+ T cells from PBMCs. This TCR was sampled from a human donor in good health.

The CDR3 sequence: CASSLGQGPNSAFF. CDR3 coding DNA: TGTGCCAGCAGCCTCGGACAGGGGCCCAATTCTGCTTTCTTT. The chain is built from TRBV7-3 and TRBJ1-1; 9 positions agree with TRBD1. Germline V gene lookup returns CDR1 SGHTA and CDR2 FQGTGA. Germline trimming cut 5 bases from V and 11 bases from J; bases unmatched to any gene: 12. There are 14 residues in the CDR3.